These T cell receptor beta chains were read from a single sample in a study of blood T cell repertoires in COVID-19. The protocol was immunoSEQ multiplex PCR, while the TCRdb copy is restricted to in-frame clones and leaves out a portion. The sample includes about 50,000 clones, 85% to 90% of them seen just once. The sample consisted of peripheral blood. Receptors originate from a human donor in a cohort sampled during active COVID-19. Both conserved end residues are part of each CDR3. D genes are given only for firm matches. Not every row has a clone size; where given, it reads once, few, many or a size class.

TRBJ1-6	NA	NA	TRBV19	CASSLPGFKDSPLHF	TGTGCCAGTAGTCTACCAGGGTTTAAAGATTCACCCCTCCACTTT
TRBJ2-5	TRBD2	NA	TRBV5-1	CASSSGLAGVESETQYF	TGCGCCAGCAGCTCGGGACTAGCGGGAGTTGAATCGGAGACCCAGTACTTC
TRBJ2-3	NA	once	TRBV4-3	CASSPQTETTDTQYF	TGCGCCAGCAGCCCCCAGACAGAGACCACAGATACGCAGTATTTT
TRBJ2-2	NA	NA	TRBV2	CASSEDRVNTGELFF	TGTGCCAGCAGTGAAGACAGGGTGAACACCGGGGAGCTGTTTTTT
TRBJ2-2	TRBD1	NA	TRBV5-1	CASSPTGGGGTGELFF	TGCGCCAGCAGCCCGACAGGGGGCGGTGGCACCGGGGAGCTGTTTTTT
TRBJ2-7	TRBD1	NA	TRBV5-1	CASSLVAGGGEQYF	TGCGCCAGCAGCTTGGTGGCAGGGGGTGGCGAGCAGTACTTC
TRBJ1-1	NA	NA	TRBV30	CAWSHGENTEAFF	TGTGCCTGGAGTCACGGGGAGAACACTGAAGCTTTCTTT
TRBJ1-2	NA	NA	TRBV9	CASSPFYIQANYGYTF	TGTGCCAGCAGCCCCTTTTACATACAGGCTAACTATGGCTACACCTTC
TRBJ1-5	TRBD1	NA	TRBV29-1	CSVVVAGQGNQPQHF	TGCAGCGTTGTGGTCGCGGGACAGGGCAATCAGCCCCAGCATTTT
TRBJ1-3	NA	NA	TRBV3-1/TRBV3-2	CASSLIGGEGSGNTIYF	TGTGCCAGCAGCTTAATAGGAGGGGAGGGCTCTGGAAACACCATATATTTT
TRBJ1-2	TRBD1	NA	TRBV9	CASSAGQVGYDGYTF	TGTGCCAGCAGCGCAGGACAGGTTGGATACGATGGCTACACCTTC
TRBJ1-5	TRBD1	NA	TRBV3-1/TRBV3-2	CASSQGDRASQPQHF	TGTGCCAGCAGCCAAGGGGACAGGGCGAGTCAGCCCCAGCATTTT
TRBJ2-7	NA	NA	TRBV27	CASSSLTRVPYEQYF	TGTGCCAGCAGTTCTCTCACCAGGGTGCCTTACGAGCAGTACTTC
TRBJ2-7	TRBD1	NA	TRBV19	CASSIGQGHSYEQYF	TGTGCCAGTAGTATCGGACAGGGGCACTCCTACGAGCAGTACTTC
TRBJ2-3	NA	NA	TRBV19	CASSRGSPGTDTQYF	TGTGCCAGTAGTCGGGGGTCACCGGGGACAGATACGCAGTATTTT
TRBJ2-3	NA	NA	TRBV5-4	CASSPPTGVTDTQYF	TGTGCCAGCAGCCCTCCGACAGGAGTCACAGATACGCAGTATTTT
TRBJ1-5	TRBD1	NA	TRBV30	CAWRQGAGQPQHF	TGTGCCTGGAGACAGGGGGCGGGACAGCCCCAGCATTTT
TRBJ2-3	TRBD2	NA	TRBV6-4	CASSDSIPPSSGGRDTQYF	TGTGCCAGCAGTGACTCGATCCCCCCCTCTAGCGGGGGGAGGGATACGCAGTATTTT
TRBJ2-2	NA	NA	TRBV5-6	CASSLVPADTGELFF	TGTGCCAGCAGCTTGGTGCCGGCGGACACCGGGGAGCTGTTTTTT
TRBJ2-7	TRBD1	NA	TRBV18	CASSPGTGGAYEQYF	TGTGCCAGCTCACCCGGGACAGGGGGGGCCTACGAGCAGTACTTC
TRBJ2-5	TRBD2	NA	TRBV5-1	CASSESTSGQETQYF	TGCGCCAGCAGCGAGTCCACTAGCGGCCAAGAGACCCAGTACTTC
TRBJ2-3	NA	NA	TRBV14	CASSQAWAGRATDTQYF	TGTGCCAGCAGCCAAGCCTGGGCGGGACGGGCCACAGATACGCAGTATTTT
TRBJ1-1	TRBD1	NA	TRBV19	CASSMETGAWTEAFF	TGTGCCAGTAGTATGGAGACAGGGGCATGGACTGAAGCTTTCTTT
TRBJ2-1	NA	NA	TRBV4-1	CASSQNRRGNEQFF	TGCGCCAGCAGCCAAAATCGAAGGGGTAATGAGCAGTTCTTC
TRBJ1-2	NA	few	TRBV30	CALRGESWYGYTF	TGTGCCTTGCGGGGGGAAAGTTGGTATGGCTACACCTTC
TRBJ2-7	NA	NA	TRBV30	CAWKGDLDEQYF	TGTGCCTGGAAGGGGGATCTCGACGAGCAGTACTTC
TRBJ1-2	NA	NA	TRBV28	CASSSYYGYTF	TGTGCCAGCAGTTCATACTATGGCTACACCTTC
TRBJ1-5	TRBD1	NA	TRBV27	CASSPLDRGAGQPQHF	TGTGCCAGCAGTCCCCTAGACAGGGGTGCTGGGCAGCCCCAGCATTTT
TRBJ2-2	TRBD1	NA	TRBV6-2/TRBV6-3	CASSRGTAAGELFF	TGTGCCAGCAGCCGAGGGACAGCGGCCGGGGAGCTGTTTTTT
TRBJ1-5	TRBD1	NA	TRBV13	CASSPNRGEQPQHF	TGTGCCAGCAGCCCAAACAGGGGTGAACAGCCCCAGCATTTT
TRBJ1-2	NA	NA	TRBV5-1	CASSLQENYGYTF	TGCGCCAGCAGCTTACAGGAGAACTATGGCTACACCTTC
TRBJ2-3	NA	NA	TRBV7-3	CASSHRTGASTDTQYF	TGTGCCAGCAGCCACCGAACTGGGGCTAGCACAGATACGCAGTATTTT
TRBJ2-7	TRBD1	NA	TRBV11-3	CASSASDRGREEQYF	TGTGCCAGCAGCGCCTCGGACAGGGGGCGTGAGGAGCAGTACTTC
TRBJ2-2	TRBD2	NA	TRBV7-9	CASMPLAGNTGELFF	TGTGCCAGCATGCCACTAGCGGGAAACACCGGGGAGCTGTTTTTT
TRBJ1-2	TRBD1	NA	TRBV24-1	CATSDPVPGGAMGYTF	TGTGCCACCAGTGATCCGGTCCCAGGGGGCGCGATGGGCTACACCTTC
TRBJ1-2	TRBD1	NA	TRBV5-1	CASSAQGALSGYTF	TGCGCCAGCAGCGCTCAGGGGGCGCTTTCTGGCTACACCTTC
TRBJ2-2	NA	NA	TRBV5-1	CASSLAPGVNTGELFF	TGCGCCAGCAGCTTGGCTCCCGGGGTTAACACCGGGGAGCTGTTTTTT
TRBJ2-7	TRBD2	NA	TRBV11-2	CASSPAGGGPYEQYF	TGTGCCAGCAGCCCAGCGGGGGGCGGGCCATACGAGCAGTACTTC
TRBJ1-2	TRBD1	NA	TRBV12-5	CASGIQGLRGYTF	TGTGCTAGTGGAATACAGGGGCTCCGTGGCTACACCTTC
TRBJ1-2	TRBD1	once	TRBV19	CASSRTGNYGYTF	TGTGCCAGTAGTAGGACAGGGAACTATGGCTACACCTTC
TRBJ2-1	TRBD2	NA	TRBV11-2	CASSFSGGPYNEQFF	TGTGCCAGCAGCTTTAGCGGGGGGCCCTACAATGAGCAGTTCTTC
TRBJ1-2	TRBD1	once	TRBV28	CASRAPGTGYLYGYTF	TGTGCCAGCAGAGCCCCCGGGACAGGATACCTTTATGGCTACACCTTC
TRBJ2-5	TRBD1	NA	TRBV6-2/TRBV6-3	CASSYPNRQGRETQYF	TGTGCCAGCAGTTACCCCAATCGACAGGGGAGAGAGACCCAGTACTTC
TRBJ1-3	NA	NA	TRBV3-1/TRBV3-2	CASSSPARMGNTIYF	TGTGCCAGCAGCTCGCCCGCGAGGATGGGAAACACCATATATTTT
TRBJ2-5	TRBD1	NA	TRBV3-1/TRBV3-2	CASSGDRGRETQYF	TGTGCCAGCAGCGGGGACAGGGGGCGGGAGACCCAGTACTTC
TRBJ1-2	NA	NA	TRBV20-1	CSASPPVGGPRRGYGYTF	TGCAGTGCTAGTCCTCCGGTGGGGGGGCCCCGGCGTGGCTATGGCTACACCTTC
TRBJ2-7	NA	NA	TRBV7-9	CASSPGQSSYEQYF	TGTGCCAGCAGCCCCGGACAGAGCTCCTACGAGCAGTACTTC
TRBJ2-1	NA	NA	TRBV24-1	CATSDSDSGDRSNQFF	TGTGCCACCAGTGATTCGGACAGCGGTGATAGAAGTAACCAGTTCTTC
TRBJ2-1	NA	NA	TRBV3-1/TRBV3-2	CASSQDFGESSYNEQFF	TGTGCCAGCAGCCAAGATTTCGGGGAGAGCTCCTACAATGAGCAGTTCTTC
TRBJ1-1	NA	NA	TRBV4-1	CASSHLTGRNTEAFF	TGCGCCAGCAGCCACCTGACAGGTCGGAACACTGAAGCTTTCTTT
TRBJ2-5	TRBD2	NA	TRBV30	CASGLANQETQYF	TGTGCCTCAGGACTAGCGAATCAAGAGACCCAGTACTTC